The rows below give T cell receptor beta chains drawn from one sample of a study of CD8 T cells in Susac syndrome. From the immunoSEQ multiplex PCR reads, TCRdb called clonotypes with MiXCR, one entry per CDR3 protein. The sample yields about 300,000 distinct CDR3 sequences, 92% seen once. The sample comprised CD4+ T cells from PBMCs. These receptors originate from a human donor with multiple sclerosis. Each CDR3 is given with its conserved first and last residue. D genes are given only for firm matches. A row's size may be missing; if present it is once, few, many or a size class.

v_call: TRBV30
clone_size: .
d_call: .
j_call: TRBJ1-5
cdr3_nt: TGTGCCTGGAGCCAGAATGTTCGTTCCGGTCAGCCCCAGCATTTT
cdr3_aa: CAWSQNVRSGQPQHF

v_call: TRBV20-1
clone_size: once
d_call: TRBD1
j_call: TRBJ2-4
cdr3_nt: TGCAGTGCTAGAGACCCCTCAGGGGGAGCCAAAAACATTCAGTACTTC
cdr3_aa: CSARDPSGGAKNIQYF

v_call: TRBV12-3/TRBV12-4
clone_size: .
d_call: .
j_call: TRBJ2-2
cdr3_nt: TGTGCCAGCGCCCCGGGAACATCCACCACCGGGGAGCTGTTTTTT
cdr3_aa: CASAPGTSTTGELFF

v_call: TRBV29-1
clone_size: .
d_call: .
j_call: TRBJ2-1
cdr3_nt: TGCAGCGTTGAGCCGGCTTCAAATGAGCAGTTCTTC
cdr3_aa: CSVEPASNEQFF

v_call: TRBV6-5
clone_size: .
d_call: .
j_call: TRBJ1-3
cdr3_nt: TGTGCCAGCAGTTACTCTATGCTTGGGAACACCATATATTTT
cdr3_aa: CASSYSMLGNTIYF

v_call: TRBV4-1
clone_size: .
d_call: .
j_call: TRBJ2-2
cdr3_nt: TGCGCCAGCAGCCAAGATTCGGAGGCCGGGGAGCTGTTTTTT
cdr3_aa: CASSQDSEAGELFF

v_call: TRBV18
clone_size: once
d_call: .
j_call: TRBJ1-5
cdr3_nt: TGTGCCAGCAAGGCCAAGGGGGGCCCTAGCAATCAGCCCCAGCATTTT
cdr3_aa: CASKAKGGPSNQPQHF

v_call: TRBV7-2
clone_size: once
d_call: TRBD1
j_call: TRBJ1-2
cdr3_nt: TGTGCCAGCAGCTCCAAAGACAGGGCCCACTATGGCTACACCTTC
cdr3_aa: CASSSKDRAHYGYTF

v_call: TRBV6-5
clone_size: .
d_call: .
j_call: TRBJ2-7
cdr3_nt: TGTGCCAGCAGTTACTCGACTAGGGGGCGTTTTGTGGAGCAGTACTTC
cdr3_aa: CASSYSTRGRFVEQYF

v_call: TRBV7-9
clone_size: .
d_call: TRBD1
j_call: TRBJ1-4
cdr3_nt: TGTGCCAGCAGCCCACCGGGACAGAGGAATGAAAAACTGTTTTTT
cdr3_aa: CASSPPGQRNEKLFF

v_call: TRBV4-1
clone_size: .
d_call: .
j_call: TRBJ2-4
cdr3_nt: TGCGCCAGCAGCAGCCCCCTAGCCAAAAACATTCAGTACTTC
cdr3_aa: CASSSPLAKNIQYF

v_call: TRBV6-1
clone_size: .
d_call: .
j_call: TRBJ2-5
cdr3_nt: TGTGCCAGCAGTAAAGGGCCCGCGGCGGAGACCCAGTACTTC
cdr3_aa: CASSKGPAAETQYF

v_call: TRBV6-5
clone_size: .
d_call: .
j_call: TRBJ2-7
cdr3_nt: TGTGCCAGCAGTTACTCGGGGCTCAGGGACATAGGTATTTACGAGCAGTACTTC
cdr3_aa: CASSYSGLRDIGIYEQYF

v_call: TRBV19
clone_size: .
d_call: .
j_call: TRBJ2-1
cdr3_nt: TGTGCCACTAGTAAGGGCGGAACCTACAATGAGCAGTTCTTC
cdr3_aa: CATSKGGTYNEQFF

v_call: TRBV6-6
clone_size: once
d_call: .
j_call: TRBJ2-7
cdr3_nt: TGTGCCAGCAGTTACTCCAGGACGGACTCCTACGAGCAGTACTTC
cdr3_aa: CASSYSRTDSYEQYF

v_call: TRBV6-5
clone_size: .
d_call: TRBD1
j_call: TRBJ2-1
cdr3_nt: TGTGCCAGCACCCACTTCAGGGGGCGCTACAATGAGCAGTTCTTC
cdr3_aa: CASTHFRGRYNEQFF

v_call: TRBV30
clone_size: .
d_call: .
j_call: TRBJ2-1
cdr3_nt: TGTGCCTGCACCCGATTACGACAGATTAGGTCCTACAATGAGCAGTTCTTC
cdr3_aa: CACTRLRQIRSYNEQFF

v_call: TRBV12-3/TRBV12-4
clone_size: .
d_call: TRBD2
j_call: TRBJ2-7
cdr3_nt: TGTGCCAGCAGTTTCGGTGGGACTAGCGGTTACGAGCAGTACTTC
cdr3_aa: CASSFGGTSGYEQYF

v_call: TRBV12-3/TRBV12-4
clone_size: .
d_call: .
j_call: TRBJ1-1
cdr3_nt: TGTGCCAGCAGTGAACAAGGAGGAGGATTGAAAGAAGCTTTCTTT
cdr3_aa: CASSEQGGGLKEAFF

v_call: TRBV2
clone_size: .
d_call: .
j_call: TRBJ1-1
cdr3_nt: TGTGCCAGCAGTGGCAGGGAGATCAGGTTGGTGAACACTGAAGCTTTCTTT
cdr3_aa: CASSGREIRLVNTEAFF

v_call: TRBV4-3
clone_size: .
d_call: TRBD2
j_call: TRBJ2-1
cdr3_nt: TGCGCCAGCAGCCAAAATAGCGGGAGAGGCTCCTACAATGAGCAGTTCTTC
cdr3_aa: CASSQNSGRGSYNEQFF

v_call: TRBV21-1
clone_size: .
d_call: .
j_call: TRBJ2-7
cdr3_nt: TGTGCCAGCAGCGTCGCCTACGAGCAGTACTTC
cdr3_aa: CASSVAYEQYF

v_call: TRBV5-1
clone_size: .
d_call: TRBD2
j_call: TRBJ2-3
cdr3_nt: TGCGCCAGCAGCTTAGACGGGAGGGTCACAGATACGCAGTATTTT
cdr3_aa: CASSLDGRVTDTQYF

v_call: TRBV7-2
clone_size: .
d_call: .
j_call: TRBJ2-7
cdr3_nt: TGTGCCAGCAGCATCTCTCCGGGACTTTTCTACGAGCAGTACTTC
cdr3_aa: CASSISPGLFYEQYF

v_call: TRBV2
clone_size: .
d_call: TRBD2
j_call: TRBJ2-7
cdr3_nt: TGTGCCAGCAGGGGGGGACTAGCGGCTACCTACGAGCAGTACTTC
cdr3_aa: CASRGGLAATYEQYF

v_call: TRBV3-1
clone_size: .
d_call: TRBD2
j_call: TRBJ2-1
cdr3_nt: TGTGCCAGCGCTCAAGGGACTAGCGGATTCAATGAGCAGTTCTTC
cdr3_aa: CASAQGTSGFNEQFF

v_call: TRBV20-1
clone_size: .
d_call: .
j_call: TRBJ1-1
cdr3_nt: TGCAGTGCTAGAAGAGGGTTGGACACTGAAGCTTTCTTT
cdr3_aa: CSARRGLDTEAFF

v_call: TRBV5-5
clone_size: once
d_call: .
j_call: TRBJ2-1
cdr3_nt: TGTGCCAGCATCCTCGACGTCGGGCTAGCGTTTGAGCAGTTCTTC
cdr3_aa: CASILDVGLAFEQFF

v_call: TRBV7-6
clone_size: .
d_call: .
j_call: TRBJ2-1
cdr3_nt: TGTGCCAGCAGCGCCTTTGGACTGACCTCCTACAATGAGCAGTTCTTC
cdr3_aa: CASSAFGLTSYNEQFF

v_call: TRBV4-3
clone_size: .
d_call: .
j_call: TRBJ2-3
cdr3_nt: TGCGCCAGCAGCCCCGGACAGGGAGGGTCAGATACGCAGTATTTT
cdr3_aa: CASSPGQGGSDTQYF

v_call: TRBV7-2
clone_size: .
d_call: TRBD2
j_call: TRBJ2-3
cdr3_nt: TGTGCCAGCAGCTCGCTAGCGGGACTTAGCACAGATACGCAGTATTTT
cdr3_aa: CASSSLAGLSTDTQYF

v_call: TRBV7-9
clone_size: .
d_call: .
j_call: TRBJ2-1
cdr3_nt: TGTGCCAGCAGCTTAGATAGGTACTCCTACAATGAGCAGTTCTTC
cdr3_aa: CASSLDRYSYNEQFF

v_call: TRBV12-3/TRBV12-4
clone_size: once
d_call: TRBD2
j_call: TRBJ2-1
cdr3_nt: TGTGCCAGCAGTCGAACTAGCGGGAGGGCATTTGACAATGAGCAGTTCTTC
cdr3_aa: CASSRTSGRAFDNEQFF

v_call: TRBV9
clone_size: .
d_call: .
j_call: TRBJ2-1
cdr3_nt: TGTGCCAGCAGCGTAACGACCGCCGGTTATGAGCAGTTCTTC
cdr3_aa: CASSVTTAGYEQFF

v_call: TRBV6-6
clone_size: .
d_call: TRBD1
j_call: TRBJ2-7
cdr3_nt: TGTGCCAGCAGAGCGGGACAGGGCCCGTACTTC
cdr3_aa: CASRAGQGPYF

v_call: TRBV4-3
clone_size: .
d_call: TRBD2
j_call: TRBJ2-1
cdr3_nt: TGCGCCAGCAGCCAAGATTTGGCTAGCGGGAGGTATGAGCAGTTCTTC
cdr3_aa: CASSQDLASGRYEQFF

v_call: TRBV5-1
clone_size: .
d_call: TRBD2
j_call: TRBJ2-1
cdr3_nt: TGCGCCAGCAGCTTACCATCTAGCGGGATCTACAATGAGCAGTTCTTC
cdr3_aa: CASSLPSSGIYNEQFF

v_call: TRBV29-1
clone_size: .
d_call: .
j_call: TRBJ1-3
cdr3_nt: TGCAGCGTTGCCAACTCTGGAAACACCATATATTTT
cdr3_aa: CSVANSGNTIYF

v_call: TRBV2
clone_size: .
d_call: .
j_call: TRBJ2-4
cdr3_nt: TGTGCCAGCAGTGAACAGGGGATTGGAAACATTCAGTACTTC
cdr3_aa: CASSEQGIGNIQYF

v_call: TRBV7-2
clone_size: .
d_call: .
j_call: TRBJ1-2
cdr3_nt: TGTGCCAGCAGCTTAGTCGGCAGAGGCTACACCTTC
cdr3_aa: CASSLVGRGYTF

v_call: TRBV6-2/TRBV6-3
clone_size: .
d_call: .
j_call: TRBJ2-7
cdr3_nt: TGTGCCAGCAGCACCCTGGGGGTGGTACCCTACGAGCAGTACTTC
cdr3_aa: CASSTLGVVPYEQYF

v_call: TRBV7-7
clone_size: .
d_call: TRBD1
j_call: TRBJ1-1
cdr3_nt: TGTGCTAGCAGCCGGGACAGCGACACTGAAGCTTTCTTT
cdr3_aa: CASSRDSDTEAFF

v_call: TRBV20-1
clone_size: .
d_call: TRBD2
j_call: TRBJ2-3
cdr3_nt: TGCAGTGCGCTTGGGGCTAGCGGGAGTACAGATACGCAGTATTTT
cdr3_aa: CSALGASGSTDTQYF

v_call: TRBV20-1
clone_size: .
d_call: TRBD2
j_call: TRBJ2-5
cdr3_nt: TGCAGTGGACTAGCGCCCCGGGAGACCCAGTACTTC
cdr3_aa: CSGLAPRETQYF

v_call: TRBV12-5
clone_size: .
d_call: TRBD1
j_call: TRBJ2-2
cdr3_nt: TGTGCTAGTGGAGTCAGGACAGGGGGCTACACCGGGGAGCTGTTTTTT
cdr3_aa: CASGVRTGGYTGELFF

v_call: TRBV27
clone_size: .
d_call: .
j_call: TRBJ1-1
cdr3_nt: TGTGCCAGCAGTCCCGTACTAACCCATCCAGACGGGGTAGGGAACACTGAAGCTTTCTTT
cdr3_aa: CASSPVLTHPDGVGNTEAFF